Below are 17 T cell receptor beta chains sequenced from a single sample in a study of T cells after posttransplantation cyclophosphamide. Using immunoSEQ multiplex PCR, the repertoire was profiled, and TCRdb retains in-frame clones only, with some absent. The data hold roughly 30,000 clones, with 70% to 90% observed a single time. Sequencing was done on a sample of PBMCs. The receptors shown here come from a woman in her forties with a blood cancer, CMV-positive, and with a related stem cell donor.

In nucleotides, the CDR3 is TGTGCCAGCAGCGCCGGGACTAGCGAAACCGATGAGCAGTTCTTC. Its translation is CASSAGTSETDEQFF. The rearrangement links TRBV7-8 to TRBJ2-1; 10 bases fit TRBD2. Germline V CDR1 and CDR2: SGHVS, FQNEAQ. V was clipped by 5 bases and J by 8 bases; unmatched bases: 9. The CDR3 length is 15 residues.

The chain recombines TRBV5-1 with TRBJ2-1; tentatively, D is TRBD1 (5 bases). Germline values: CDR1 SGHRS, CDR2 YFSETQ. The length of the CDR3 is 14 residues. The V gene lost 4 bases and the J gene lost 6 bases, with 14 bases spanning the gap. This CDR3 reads CASSPGHGLNEQFF. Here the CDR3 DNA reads TGCGCCAGCAGCCCAGGACATGGGCTCAATGAGCAGTTCTTC.

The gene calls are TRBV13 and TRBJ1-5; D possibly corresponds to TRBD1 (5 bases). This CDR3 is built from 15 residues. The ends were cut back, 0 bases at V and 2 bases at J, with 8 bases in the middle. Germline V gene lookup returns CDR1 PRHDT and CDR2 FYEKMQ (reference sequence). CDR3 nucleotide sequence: TGTGCCAGCAGCTTAGGCAGGGATGGCAATCAGCCCCAGCATTTT. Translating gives CASSLGRDGNQPQHF. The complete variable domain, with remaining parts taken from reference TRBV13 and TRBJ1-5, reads AAGVIQSPRHLIKEKRETATLKCYPIPRHDTVYWYQQGPGQDPQFLISFYEKMQSDKGSIPDRFSAQQFSDYHSELNMSSLELGDSALYFCASSLGRDGNQPQHFGDGTRLSIL.

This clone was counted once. The CDR3 region is CASSPAGSGHANYGYTF. CDR3 sequence (DNA): TGCGCCAGCAGCCCCGCAGGGTCAGGACATGCTAACTATGGCTACACCTTC. The chain recombines TRBV5-1 with TRBJ1-2; the D gene is possibly TRBD1 (5 bases). Deletions cut 4 bases from V and 0 bases from J, with 19 bases between. Germline V gene sequence: CDR1 SGHRS, CDR2 YFSETQ. The CDR3 has 17 amino acids.

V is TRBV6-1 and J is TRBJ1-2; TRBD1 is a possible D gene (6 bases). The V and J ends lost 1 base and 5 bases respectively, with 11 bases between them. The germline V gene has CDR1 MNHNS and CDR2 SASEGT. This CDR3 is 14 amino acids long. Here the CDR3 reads CASSEGGGAYGYTF. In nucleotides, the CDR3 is TGTGCCAGCAGTGAAGGCGGGGGCGCGTATGGCTACACCTTC.

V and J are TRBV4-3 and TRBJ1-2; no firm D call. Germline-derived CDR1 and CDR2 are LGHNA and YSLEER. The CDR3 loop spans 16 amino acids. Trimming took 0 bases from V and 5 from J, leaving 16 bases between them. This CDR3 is CASSQDRGSVRYGYTF. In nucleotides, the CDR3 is TGCGCCAGCAGCCAAGATCGCGGGAGTGTACGATATGGCTACACCTTC.

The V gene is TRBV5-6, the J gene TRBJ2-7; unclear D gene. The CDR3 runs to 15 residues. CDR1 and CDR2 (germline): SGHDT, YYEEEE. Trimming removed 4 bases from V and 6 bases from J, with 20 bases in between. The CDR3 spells CASSPPGWRSSEQYF. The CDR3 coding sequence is TGTGCCAGCAGCCCCCCCGGGTGGCGGTCTTCCGAGCAGTACTTC.

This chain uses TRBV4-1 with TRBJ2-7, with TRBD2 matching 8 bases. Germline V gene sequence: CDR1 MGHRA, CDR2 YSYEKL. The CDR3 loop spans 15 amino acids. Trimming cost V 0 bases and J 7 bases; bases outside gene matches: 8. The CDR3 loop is CASSQDPSGGEEQYF. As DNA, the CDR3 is TGCGCCAGCAGCCAAGACCCGAGCGGGGGAGAGGAGCAGTACTTC.

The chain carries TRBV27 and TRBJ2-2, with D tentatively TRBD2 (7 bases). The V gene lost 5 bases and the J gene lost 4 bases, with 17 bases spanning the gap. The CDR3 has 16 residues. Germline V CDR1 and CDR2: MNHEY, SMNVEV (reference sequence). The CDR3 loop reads CASSPVRGAGTGELFF. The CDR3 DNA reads TGTGCCAGCAGTCCCGTACGGGGGGCGGGCACCGGGGAGCTGTTTTTT.

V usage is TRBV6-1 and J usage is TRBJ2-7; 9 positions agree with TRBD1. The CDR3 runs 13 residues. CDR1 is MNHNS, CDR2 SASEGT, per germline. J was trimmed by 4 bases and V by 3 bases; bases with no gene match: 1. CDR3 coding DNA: TGTGCCAGCAGTGAGGACAGGGGTTACGAGCAGTACTTC. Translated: CASSEDRGYEQYF.

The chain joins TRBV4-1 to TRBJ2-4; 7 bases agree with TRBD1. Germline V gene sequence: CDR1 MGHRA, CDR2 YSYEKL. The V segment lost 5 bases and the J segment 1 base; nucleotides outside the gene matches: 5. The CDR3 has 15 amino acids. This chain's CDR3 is CASSFRQGAKNIQYF. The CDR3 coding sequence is TGCGCCAGCAGCTTCCGACAGGGTGCCAAAAACATTCAGTACTTC.

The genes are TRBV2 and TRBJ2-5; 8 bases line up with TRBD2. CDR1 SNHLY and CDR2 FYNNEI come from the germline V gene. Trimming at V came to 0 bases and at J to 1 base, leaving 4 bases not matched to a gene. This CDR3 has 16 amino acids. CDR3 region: CASSEARGLAQETQYF. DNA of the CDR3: TGTGCCAGCAGTGAAGCGCGAGGACTAGCCCAAGAGACCCAGTACTTC.

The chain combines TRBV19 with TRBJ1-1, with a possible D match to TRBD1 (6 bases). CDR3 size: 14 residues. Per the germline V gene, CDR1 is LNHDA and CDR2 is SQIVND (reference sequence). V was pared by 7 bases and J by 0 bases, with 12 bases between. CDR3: CASKIQGLNTEAFF. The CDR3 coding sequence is TGTGCCAGTAAGATTCAGGGGTTGAACACTGAAGCTTTCTTT.

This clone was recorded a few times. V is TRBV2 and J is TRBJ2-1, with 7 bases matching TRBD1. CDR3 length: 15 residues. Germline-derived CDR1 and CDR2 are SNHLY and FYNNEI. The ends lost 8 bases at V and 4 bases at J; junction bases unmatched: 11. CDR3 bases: TGTGCCAGCCTTAGACAGGGACCCACGTACAATGAGCAGTTCTTC. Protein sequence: CASLRQGPTYNEQFF.

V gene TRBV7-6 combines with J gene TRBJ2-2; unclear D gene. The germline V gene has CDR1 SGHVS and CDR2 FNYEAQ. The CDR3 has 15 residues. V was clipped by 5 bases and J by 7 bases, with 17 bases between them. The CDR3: CASSLKAGSDGELFF. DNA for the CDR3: TGTGCCAGCAGCCTAAAGGCAGGTTCGGACGGGGAGCTGTTTTTT.

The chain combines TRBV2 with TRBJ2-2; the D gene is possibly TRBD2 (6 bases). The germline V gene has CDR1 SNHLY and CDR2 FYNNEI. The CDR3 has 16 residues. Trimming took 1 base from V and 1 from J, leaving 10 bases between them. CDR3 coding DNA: TGTGCCAGCAGTGAAGAAGGGACTTTGAACACCGGGGAGCTGTTTTTT. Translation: CASSEEGTLNTGELFF.

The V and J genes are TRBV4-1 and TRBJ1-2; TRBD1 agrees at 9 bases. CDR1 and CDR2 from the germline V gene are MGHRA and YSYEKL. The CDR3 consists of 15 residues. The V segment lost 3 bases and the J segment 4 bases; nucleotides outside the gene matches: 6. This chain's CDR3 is CASSHRGQGGYGYTF. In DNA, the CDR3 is TGCGCCAGCAGCCACCGGGGACAGGGTGGCTATGGCTACACCTTC.